What follows are 26 T cell receptor beta chains derived from one specimen sequenced in a study of blood T cells in healthy people across ages. Primers used in a second PCR of about 7 to 11 cycles were a sample-barcoded 5' primer and a J-beta primer mix. TCRdb reprocessed the 5' RACE reads via MiXCR and lists one record per CDR3 protein. This table has around 800,000 distinct CDR3 sequences, about a quarter appearing once. In addition, the sample was reused for a study of T cells of mothers and their children.

Sequencing used blood. These TCRs come from a boy under 18 in good health.

This clonotype has more than one count but fewer than ten. This chain connects TRBV7-6 to TRBJ1-1; 7 bases are shared with TRBD1. CDR3 length equals 12 residues. The trim removed 8 bases at V and 7 bases at J, leaving 7 bases unmatched. In germline, CDR1 is SGHVS, CDR2 FNYEAQ. DNA of the CDR3: TGTGCCAGCGGACAGGCGGGAGATGAAGCTTTCTTT. As protein: CASGQAGDEAFF.

A few counts support this clonotype. The chain is built from TRBV20-1 and TRBJ2-1; D tentatively reads TRBD1 or TRBD2 (5 bases each). V lost 4 bases and J 0 bases, leaving 7 bases between the germline ends. Germline lookup yields CDR1 DFQATT and CDR2 SNEGSKA (reference sequence). This CDR3 has 13 amino acids. The CDR3 nucleotides are TGCAGTGCTAAGGGGAGCTCCTACAATGAGCAGTTCTTC. It codes for CSAKGSSYNEQFF.

The chain is built from TRBV6-4 and TRBJ1-2; D remains ambiguous. CDR1 MRHNA and CDR2 SNTAGT come from the germline V gene. CDR3 length equals 12 residues. V lost 0 bases and J 6 bases, leaving 5 bases between the germline ends. The CDR3 sequence is CASSDSGHGYTF. The CDR3 DNA sequence: TGTGCCAGCAGTGACTCCGGGCATGGCTACACCTTC.

The V and J genes are TRBV3-1 and TRBJ1-2; no reliable D call. Trimming pared 4 bases from V and 5 bases from J, leaving 11 bases between. Per germline, CDR1 LGHDT and CDR2 YNNKEL (reference sequence). The CDR3 covers 13 residues. The CDR3, as DNA: TGTGCCAGCAGCCTCGGGCAGATGTATGGCTACACCTTC. Encoded protein: CASSLGQMYGYTF.

Only a few counts were recorded for this clonotype. The J gene is TRBJ1-2, the V gene TRBV14; D gene unclear. Looked up from germline, CDR1 is SGHDN and CDR2 is FVKESK. V was trimmed by 1 base and J by 8 bases, leaving 14 bases between them. The CDR3 sequence is 14 residues long. CDR3 sequence reads: CASSQGWPLGGYTF. The CDR3 region has the DNA TGTGCCAGCAGCCAAGGTTGGCCACTCGGGGGCTACACCTTC.

As DNA, the CDR3 is TGTGCCAGCAGTGAAGAGAGGGGGGCGAATCAGCCCCAGCATTTT. Amino acids: CASSEERGANQPQHF. V gene TRBV2 combines with J gene TRBJ1-5; possibly TRBD1 for D (6 bases). The CDR3 extends over 15 amino acids. CDR1 is SNHLY, CDR2 FYNNEI, per germline. Trimming shortened V by 1 base and J by 4 bases, and 11 bases separated the two germline ends.

The chain employs TRBV7-9 and TRBJ2-4, with TRBD2 matching over 9 bases. V lost 5 bases, J lost 0 bases, and 14 bases stayed unmatched. CDR3 size: 19 residues. The germline V gene has CDR1 SEHNR and CDR2 FQNEAQ (reference sequence). The CDR3, as DNA: TGTGCCAGCAGCCTTCTTGGCCTAGCGGGGCAACTAGCCAAAAACATTCAGTACTTC. It translates to CASSLLGLAGQLAKNIQYF.

CDR3 amino acids: CASSLGSGIYGYTF. DNA for the CDR3: TGTGCCAGCAGTTTAGGTTCAGGGATCTATGGCTACACCTTC. V and J are TRBV12-3 or TRBV12-4 and TRBJ1-2, with a weak D call TRBD1 (5 bases). The V end was cut by 1 base, the J end by 4 bases, with 10 bases between. The CDR3 contains 14 residues.

This clonotype was observed a few times. The J gene is TRBJ2-7, the V gene TRBV27; no clear D gene. The CDR3 extends over 13 amino acids. V lost 5 bases to trimming and J lost 1 base, with 9 bases between them. From germline, CDR1 is MNHEY and CDR2 SMNVEV (reference sequence). CDR3 sequence reads: CASSAGLSYEQYF. The CDR3 DNA reads TGTGCCAGCAGTGCTGGCCTGTCCTACGAGCAGTACTTC.

The CDR3 loop reads CASRPNVGGRETQYF. CDR3 nucleotide sequence: TGTGCCAGCCGACCCAATGTGGGGGGGCGGGAGACCCAGTACTTC. The chain uses TRBV7-2 and TRBJ2-5; maybe TRBD2 (7 bases). There are 15 residues in the CDR3. Germline V gene sequence: CDR1 SGHTA, CDR2 FQGNSA. The V end was cut by 8 bases, the J end by 5 bases, with 21 bases between.

The genes are TRBV12-3 or TRBV12-4 and TRBJ1-2, with a possible D match to TRBD1 (5 bases). V dropped 5 bases and J dropped 5 bases, with 15 bases sitting between them. The CDR3 loop spans 14 amino acids. This CDR3 is CASSKEGAWYGYTF. Here the CDR3 DNA reads TGTGCCAGCAGTAAGGAAGGGGCATGGTATGGCTACACCTTC.

This chain uses TRBV5-1 with TRBJ1-5, with D unresolved. The CDR3 runs 15 residues. The V and J ends lost 0 bases and 0 bases respectively, with 7 bases between them. Per the germline V gene, CDR1 is SGHRS and CDR2 is YFSETQ. The CDR3 protein is CASSLGVNSNQPQHF. The CDR3, as DNA: TGCGCCAGCAGCTTGGGGGTAAATAGCAATCAGCCCCAGCATTTT.

This chain's CDR3 is CASSATKYEQYF. In nucleotides, the CDR3 is TGTGCCAGCAGTGCTACAAAATACGAGCAGTACTTC. This chain links TRBV2 with TRBJ2-7; no reliable D call. CDR1 and CDR2 from the germline V gene are SNHLY and FYNNEI. Trimming shortened V by 4 bases and J by 4 bases, and 8 bases separated the two germline ends. The CDR3 is 12 amino acids.

This clonotype has only a few counts. This chain connects TRBV15 to TRBJ2-3; 7 bases line up with TRBD1. V was clipped by 2 bases and J by 0 bases; unmatched bases: 5. Germline CDR1 and CDR2: LNHNV and YYDKDF (reference sequence). CDR3 length equals 16 residues. CDR3 residues: CATSRNPGQSTDTQYF. Here the CDR3 DNA reads TGTGCCACCAGCAGAAATCCGGGACAGAGCACAGATACGCAGTATTTT.

The rearrangement uses TRBV5-1 and TRBJ2-1; the match to TRBD2 covers 10 bases. The CDR3 is 16 residues long. V dropped 4 bases and J dropped 4; count of bases not matched to a gene: 8. Germline V gene data show CDR1 as SGHRS and CDR2 as YFSETQ. CDR3 sequence: CASSPPLAGDYNEQFF. CDR3 nucleotides: TGCGCCAGCAGCCCCCCCCTAGCGGGGGATTACAATGAGCAGTTCTTC.

There are a few counts of this clonotype. V gene TRBV6-5 combines with J gene TRBJ2-1; 7 bases match TRBD2. V was clipped by 8 bases and J by 12 bases; unmatched bases: 13. The CDR3 runs 13 residues. Germline assignment: CDR1 MNHEY and CDR2 SVGAGI. The CDR3 here is CASRASGPHWQFF. Written as DNA, the CDR3 is TGTGCCAGCCGGGCTAGCGGACCTCATTGGCAGTTCTTC.

This clonotype showed up just a few times. An end of the junction does not agree with germline; a read error may underlie this. V and J are TRBV7-6 and TRBJ2-5; D is unclear. CDR1 SGHVS and CDR2 FNYEAQ come from the germline V gene. This CDR3 has 13 residues. Written as DNA, the CDR3 is TGTGCCAGCAGCTTAGGACGTCAAGAGACCCAGCACTTC. Encoded protein: CASSLGRQETQHF.

This clonotype was counted at least ten times. The V and J genes are TRBV7-7 and TRBJ2-3; the D is unclear. The CDR3 runs to 14 residues. Germline V gene lookup returns CDR1 SSHAT and CDR2 FNYEAQ (reference sequence). The ends were cut back, 1 base at V and 1 base at J, with 6 bases in the middle. The CDR3 DNA reads TGTGCCAGCAGCTTAGGTACAGGCACAGATACGCAGTATTTT. Its translation is CASSLGTGTDTQYF.

V gene TRBV6-1 combines with J gene TRBJ1-1; TRBD1 is a possible D gene (5 bases). Trimming removed 7 bases from V and 4 bases from J, with 16 bases in between. The CDR3 is made up of 14 amino acids. Germline-derived CDR1 and CDR2 are MNHNS and SASEGT. For the CDR3, the DNA is TGTGCCAGCATCGCCCAACAGGACTCCACTGAAGCTTTCTTT. It codes for CASIAQQDSTEAFF.

This clonotype turned up a few times. V is TRBV5-5 and J is TRBJ1-1; no definite D call. The CDR3 runs to 13 residues. Germline V lookup: CDR1 SGHKS, CDR2 YYEKEE (reference sequence). The germline V and J ends were trimmed by 4 bases and 1 base, with 8 bases remaining between them. CDR3 amino acids: CASSVLGNTEAFF. The CDR3 DNA reads TGTGCCAGCAGCGTGCTGGGGAACACTGAAGCTTTCTTT.

This clonotype was seen at least ten times. J is TRBJ2-5 and V is TRBV12-3 or TRBV12-4; 7 nucleotides line up with TRBD2. The CDR3 consists of 15 residues. V trimming: 1 base; J trimming: 2 bases; junction bases outside the gene matches: 4. CDR3 residues: CASSLGSAGQETQYF. DNA of the CDR3: TGTGCCAGCAGTTTAGGGTCAGCGGGGCAAGAGACCCAGTACTTC.

A few counts support this clonotype. This rearrangement joins TRBV12-3 or TRBV12-4 to TRBJ1-4, with TRBD1 as a possible D gene (5 bases). The CDR3 has 15 residues. Deletions cut 6 bases from V and 8 bases from J, with 19 bases between. The CDR3 nucleotides are TGTGCCAGCAGCTTATCCGGGACGGGACTAGAAAAACTGTTTTTT. This sequence encodes CASSLSGTGLEKLFF.

This chain links TRBV9 with TRBJ1-4, with 7 positions matching TRBD1. Germline values: CDR1 SGDLS, CDR2 YYNGEE. CDR3 length: 14 residues. Germline trimming cut 3 bases from V and 7 bases from J; bases unmatched to any gene: 6. In DNA, the CDR3 is TGTGCCAGCAGCGCCGACAGGGCGGGTGAAAAACTGTTTTTT. This sequence encodes CASSADRAGEKLFF.

This clonotype was seen a handful of times. V usage is TRBV6-2 or TRBV6-3 and J usage is TRBJ2-5; TRBD2 matches at 8 bases. The germline V gene has CDR1 MNHEY and CDR2 SVGEGT. V lost 6 bases to trimming and J lost 3 bases; unmatched junction nucleotides: 9. CDR3 size: 15 residues. CDR3 bases: TGTGCCAGCAGCACGCCGGGACTAGTAAAAGAGACCCAGTACTTC. Protein: CASSTPGLVKETQYF.

Notes on this clonotype: The junction does not match germline at one end; this may be a read error. The genes are TRBV7-3 and TRBJ1-1, with D maybe TRBD1 (5 bases). CDR1 and CDR2 (germline): SGHTA, FQGTGA. The length of the CDR3 is 15 residues. This CDR3 is CASSLSGPGNPEAFF. The CDR3 DNA reads TGTGCCAGCAGCTTAAGTGGGCCAGGGAACCCTGAAGCTTTCTTT.

This clonotype occurred a few times. The chain carries TRBV7-9 and TRBJ2-4; 8 nucleotides match TRBD1. Germline-derived CDR1 and CDR2 are SEHNR and FQNEAQ (reference sequence). The CDR3 consists of 15 residues. V shed 5 bases and J 6 bases; nucleotides not matched to a gene: 9. The CDR3 DNA reads TGTGCCAGCAGCACAGACAGGGGAGGTCGAAACATTCAGTACTTC. This codes for CASSTDRGGRNIQYF.